This note documents a single T cell receptor (beta chain) sequence. Its target antigen remains unknown. The record has no base qualities; no much larger clone is one base away. This entry belongs to a study of CD8 T cells in Susac syndrome (dated 2019 in TCRdb). Notes on the research overall: Whether CD8+ T cell activation and differentiation in Susac syndrome was antigen driven was tested using repertoire sequencing. Points the paper makes about the study in general: The study acknowledged that relatively few individuals were included in the TCR sequencing and HLA analysis.

Peripheral blood CD8+ and CD4+ T cells from healthy donors, Susac syndrome patients and multiple sclerosis patients were profiled using high-throughput TCR beta sequencing. Multiple sclerosis controls were treatment-naive patients with stable or active relapsing-remitting disease fulfilling revised McDonald criteria. Bulk CD8+ and CD4+ T cells were purified magnetically by negative isolation, whereas CD8+ TEMRA cells were enriched by FACS. Blood was drawn into EDTA tubes, processed within 24 hours, and PBMCs were isolated by density gradient centrifugation. PBMCs intended for TCR sequencing were cryopreserved in liquid nitrogen and thawed later in a water bath at 37 degrees C. Purity of sorted or isolated CD4+, CD8+ and CD8+ TEMRA cells was at least 90%. RNA was extracted using the RNeasy kit, and about 0.5 to 1 ug of the RNA was reverse transcribed with random hexamers. The immunoSEQ multiplex PCR assay, covering 54 Vbeta and 13 Jbeta segments, was used to amplify TCR beta CDR3 regions. Bias from PCR amplification was corrected by using a synthetic template baseline for primer optimization and for computational correction. In the authors' own workflow: Reads were annotated to V, D and J genes according to IMGT and were analyzed with immunoSEQ Analyzer, with only productive sequences retained. Clonality was calculated as one minus the Shannon entropy normalized by log2 of the number of productive unique sequences. Public and private clones were assessed among the 100 most prevalent clones of each patient and control. Susac-specific clones were defined as absent from healthy and MS cohorts, some 1,000 published viral clones and other ImmuneACCESS disease sequences. In-frame beta chains were kept once TCRdb had trimmed the public reads at Q25 with fastp and called clones with MiXCR. Identical CDR3 proteins give one entry, which carries the most common genes and DNA. The V and J calls and clone size are TCRdb's, not the authors'. The sample table holds roughly 170,000 distinct CDR3 sequences, of which 85% to 95% were seen once. The ten largest clones capture approximately 0.094% of the sample.

V drops 5 bases and J drops 12 bases, leaving 17 bases in between. The CDR3 runs 13 residues from the cysteine to the phenylalanine. Only the CDR3 region is kept as DNA, spanning 39 bases read in frame from base 1. CDR1 and CDR2, per the germline V gene, are SGHTA and FQGNSA. Sequencing used CD4+ T cells from PBMCs. The chain employs TRBV7-2 and TRBJ2-1; TRBD1 could be the D gene, as 7 bases match. The clonotype originates from a human donor with multiple sclerosis. The CDR3 region reads CASSDWTGGVQFF. The sequenced DNA is TGTGCCAGCAGCGATTGGACAGGCGGGGTGCAGTTCTTC.